The following is a T cell receptor beta chain sequence with its context. Its target is unknown. The sample belongs to a study of beta chain features in type 1 diabetes. Study conclusions and caveats: Sequencing used cDNA, and cells with high TCR expression could therefore be over-represented. Naive, central memory and regulatory TCRB repertoires appeared more similar among patients than healthy donors.

Around 120 mL of blood, on average, came from one heparinised draw per donor. Cells sorted by CD45RO/CCR7/CD25/CD127/CD95/CD27 comprised CD4+ naive, central memory, regulatory and stem cell-like memory cells. All of the isolated RNA was reverse transcribed, so expressed TCRB transcripts were sequenced. Using immunoSEQ multiplex PCR, the repertoire was profiled, and TCRdb retains in-frame clones only, with some absent. The data hold 250,000 or so clones, with around 65% observed a single time. Input material: naive CD4+ T cells from blood. The clonotype originates from a man younger than 40 in good health.

In DNA, the CDR3 is TGTGCCGGAGGAGTCTATGGCTACACCTTC. Translated: CAGGVYGYTF. The chain carries TRBV2 and TRBJ1-2; D gene unclear. Germline loops: CDR1 SNHLY, CDR2 FYNNEI. Trimming stripped 11 bases from V and 4 bases from J, with 8 bases between. This CDR3 is 10 amino acids long.